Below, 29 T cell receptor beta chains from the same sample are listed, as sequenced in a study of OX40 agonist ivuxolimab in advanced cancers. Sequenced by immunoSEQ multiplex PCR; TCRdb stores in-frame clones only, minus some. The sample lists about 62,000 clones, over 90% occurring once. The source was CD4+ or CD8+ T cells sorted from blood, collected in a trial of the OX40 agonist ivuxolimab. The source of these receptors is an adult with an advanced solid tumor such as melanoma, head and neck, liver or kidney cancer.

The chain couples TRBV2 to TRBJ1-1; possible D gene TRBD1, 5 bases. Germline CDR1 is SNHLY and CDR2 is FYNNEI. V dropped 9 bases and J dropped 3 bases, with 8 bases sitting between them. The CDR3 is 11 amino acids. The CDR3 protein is CARNRYTEAFF. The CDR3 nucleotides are TGTGCCAGAAACAGGTACACTGAAGCTTTCTTT.

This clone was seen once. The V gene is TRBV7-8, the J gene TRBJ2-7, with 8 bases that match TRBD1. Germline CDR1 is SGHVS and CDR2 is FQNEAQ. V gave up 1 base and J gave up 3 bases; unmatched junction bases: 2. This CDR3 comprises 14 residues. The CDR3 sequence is CASSLGGTGYEQYF. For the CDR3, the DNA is TGTGCCAGCAGCTTAGGCGGGACAGGCTACGAGCAGTACTTC.

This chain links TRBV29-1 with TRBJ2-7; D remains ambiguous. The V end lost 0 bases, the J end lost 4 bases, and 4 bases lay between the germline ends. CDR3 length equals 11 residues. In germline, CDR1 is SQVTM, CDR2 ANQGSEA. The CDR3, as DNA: TGCAGCGTTGAAGAGAGGTACGAGCAGTACTTC. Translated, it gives CSVEERYEQYF.

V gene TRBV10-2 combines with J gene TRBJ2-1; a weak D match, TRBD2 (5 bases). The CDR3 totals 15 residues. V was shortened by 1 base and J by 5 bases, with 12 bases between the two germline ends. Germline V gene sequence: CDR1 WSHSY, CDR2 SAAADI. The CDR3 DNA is TGCGCCAGCAGTGAGTACCAGCGGAGCAACAATGAGCAGTTCTTC. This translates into CASSEYQRSNNEQFF.

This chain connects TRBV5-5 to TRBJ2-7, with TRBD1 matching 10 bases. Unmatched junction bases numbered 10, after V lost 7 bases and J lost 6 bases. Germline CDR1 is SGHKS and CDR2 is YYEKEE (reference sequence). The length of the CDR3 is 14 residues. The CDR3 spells CASESRDRGGEQYF. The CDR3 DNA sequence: TGTGCCAGCGAGAGCAGGGACAGGGGCGGCGAGCAGTACTTC.

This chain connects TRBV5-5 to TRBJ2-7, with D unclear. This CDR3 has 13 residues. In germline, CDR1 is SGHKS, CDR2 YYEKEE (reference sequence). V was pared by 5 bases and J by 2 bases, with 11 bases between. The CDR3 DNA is TGTGCCAGCAGATTTGACTTCACCTACGAGCAGTACTTC. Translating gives CASRFDFTYEQYF.

The CDR3 protein is CASSQDRSSYEQYF. Here the CDR3 DNA reads TGCGCCAGCAGCCAAGATAGGAGCTCCTACGAGCAGTACTTC. This rearrangement joins TRBV4-1 to TRBJ2-7; no clear D gene. Trimming removed 0 bases from V and 0 bases from J, with 6 bases in between. Germline V gene data show CDR1 as MGHRA and CDR2 as YSYEKL. This CDR3 spans 14 amino acids.

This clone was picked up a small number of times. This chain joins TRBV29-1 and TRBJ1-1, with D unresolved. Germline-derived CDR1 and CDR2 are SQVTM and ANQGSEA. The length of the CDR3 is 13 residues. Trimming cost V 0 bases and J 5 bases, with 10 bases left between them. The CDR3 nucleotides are TGCAGCGTTGAAGAGGCGAGGGATACTGAAGCTTTCTTT. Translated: CSVEEARDTEAFF.

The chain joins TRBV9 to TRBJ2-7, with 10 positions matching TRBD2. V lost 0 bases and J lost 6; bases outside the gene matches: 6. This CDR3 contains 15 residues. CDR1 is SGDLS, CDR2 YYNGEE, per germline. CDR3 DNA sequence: TGTGCCAGCAGCGTAGCGAGTACTAGCGGGGTCGAGCAGTACTTC. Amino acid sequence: CASSVASTSGVEQYF.

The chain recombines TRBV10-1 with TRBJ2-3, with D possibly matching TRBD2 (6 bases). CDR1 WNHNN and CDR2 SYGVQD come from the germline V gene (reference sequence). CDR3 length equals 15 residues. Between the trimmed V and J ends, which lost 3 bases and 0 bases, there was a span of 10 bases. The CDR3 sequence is CASSDIGLSTDTQYF. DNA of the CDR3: TGCGCCAGCAGTGATATAGGACTAAGCACAGATACGCAGTATTTT.

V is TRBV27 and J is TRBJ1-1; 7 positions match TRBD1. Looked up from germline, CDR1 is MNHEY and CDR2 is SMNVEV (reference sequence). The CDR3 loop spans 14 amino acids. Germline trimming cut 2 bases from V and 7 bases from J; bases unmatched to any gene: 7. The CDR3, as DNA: TGTGCCAGCAGTTTAAGGGGCAGGGGGGTTGAAGCTTTCTTT. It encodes CASSLRGRGVEAFF.

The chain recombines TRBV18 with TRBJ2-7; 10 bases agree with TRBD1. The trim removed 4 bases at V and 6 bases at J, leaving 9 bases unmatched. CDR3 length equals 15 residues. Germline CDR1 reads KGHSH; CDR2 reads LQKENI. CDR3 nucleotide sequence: TGTGCCAGCTCACACAGCGACAGGGGGCCCCTCGAGCAGTACTTC. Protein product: CASSHSDRGPLEQYF.

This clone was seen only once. The CDR3 sequence: CASSISRDRSMNTEAFF. The CDR3 DNA follows: TGTGCCAGTAGTATCTCTCGGGACAGAAGCATGAACACTGAAGCTTTCTTT. V and J are TRBV19 and TRBJ1-1; 7 bases fit TRBD1. Germline V gene data show CDR1 as LNHDA and CDR2 as SQIVND (reference sequence). Losses at the gene ends were 3 bases for V and 0 bases for J; bases not matched to a gene: 10. The CDR3 runs 17 residues.

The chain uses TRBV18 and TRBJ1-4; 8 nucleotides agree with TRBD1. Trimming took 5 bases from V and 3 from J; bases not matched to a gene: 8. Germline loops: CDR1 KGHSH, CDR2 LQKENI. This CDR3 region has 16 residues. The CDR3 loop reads CASSSQGALSNEKLFF. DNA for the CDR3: TGTGCCAGCTCATCTCAGGGGGCTTTATCTAATGAAAAACTGTTTTTT.

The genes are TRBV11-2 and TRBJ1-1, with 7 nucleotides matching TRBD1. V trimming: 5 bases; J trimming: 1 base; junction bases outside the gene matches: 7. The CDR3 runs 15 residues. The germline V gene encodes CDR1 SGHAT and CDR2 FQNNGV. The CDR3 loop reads CASSPSQGENTEAFF. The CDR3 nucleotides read TGTGCCAGCAGCCCTTCTCAGGGGGAGAACACTGAAGCTTTCTTT.

CDR3 region: CASSVLEQRNDQPQHF. DNA of the CDR3: TGTGCCAGCAGTGTACTTGAGCAGCGCAATGATCAGCCCCAGCATTTT. The genes are TRBV2 and TRBJ1-5, with no clear D. The CDR3 consists of 16 residues. Between the trimmed V and J ends, which lost 4 bases and 5 bases, there was a span of 18 bases. Germline CDR1 reads SNHLY; CDR2 reads FYNNEI.

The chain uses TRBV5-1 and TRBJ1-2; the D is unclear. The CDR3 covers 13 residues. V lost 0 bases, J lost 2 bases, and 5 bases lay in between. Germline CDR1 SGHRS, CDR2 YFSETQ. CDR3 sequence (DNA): TGCGCCAGCAGCTTGGAGACAAACTATGGCTACACCTTC. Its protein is CASSLETNYGYTF.

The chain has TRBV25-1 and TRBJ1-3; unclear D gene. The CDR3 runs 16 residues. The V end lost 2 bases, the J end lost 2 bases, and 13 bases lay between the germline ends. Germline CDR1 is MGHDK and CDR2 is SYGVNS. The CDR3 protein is CASSEGPRGAGNTIYF. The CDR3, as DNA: TGTGCCAGCAGTGAAGGGCCCCGCGGGGCTGGAAACACCATATATTTT. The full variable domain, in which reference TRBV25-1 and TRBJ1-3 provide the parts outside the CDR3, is EADIYQTPRYLVIGTGKKITLECSQTMGHDKMYWYQQDPGMELHLIHYSYGVNSTEKGDLSSESTVSRIRTEHFPLTLESARPSHTSQYLCASSEGPRGAGNTIYFGEGSWLTVV.

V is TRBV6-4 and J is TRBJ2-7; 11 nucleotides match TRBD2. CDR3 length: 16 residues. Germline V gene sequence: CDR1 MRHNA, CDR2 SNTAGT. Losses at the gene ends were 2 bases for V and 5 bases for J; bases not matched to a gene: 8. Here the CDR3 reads CASSDNQTSGRNEQYF. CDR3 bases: TGTGCCAGCAGTGACAACCAAACTAGCGGGAGAAACGAGCAGTACTTC.

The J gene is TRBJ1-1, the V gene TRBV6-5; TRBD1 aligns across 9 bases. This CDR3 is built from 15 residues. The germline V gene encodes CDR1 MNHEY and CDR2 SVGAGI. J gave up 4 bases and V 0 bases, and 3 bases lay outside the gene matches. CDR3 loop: CASSYSKTGGTEAFF. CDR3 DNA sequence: TGTGCCAGCAGTTACTCGAAGACAGGGGGCACTGAAGCTTTCTTT.

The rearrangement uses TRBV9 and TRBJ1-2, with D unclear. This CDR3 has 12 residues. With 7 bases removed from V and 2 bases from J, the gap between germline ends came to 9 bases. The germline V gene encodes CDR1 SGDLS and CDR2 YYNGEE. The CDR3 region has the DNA TGTGCCAGCGTCGGACTGAACTATGGCTACACCTTC. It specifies CASVGLNYGYTF.

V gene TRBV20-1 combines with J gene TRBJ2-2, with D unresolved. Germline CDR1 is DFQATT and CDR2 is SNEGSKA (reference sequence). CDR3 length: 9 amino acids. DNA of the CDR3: TGCACGTTTACCGGGGAGCTGTTTTTT. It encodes CTFTGELFF.

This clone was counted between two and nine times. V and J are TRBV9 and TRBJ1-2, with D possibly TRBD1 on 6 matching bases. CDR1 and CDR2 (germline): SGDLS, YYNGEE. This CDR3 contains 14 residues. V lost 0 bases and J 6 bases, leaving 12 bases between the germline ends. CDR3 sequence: CASSVDDRLDGYTF. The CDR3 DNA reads TGTGCCAGCAGCGTAGATGACAGGCTCGATGGCTACACCTTC.

The CDR3 DNA reads TGTGCCAGCAGCTTAACCGTAGACGAGCAGTACTTC. This codes for CASSLTVDEQYF. The chain recombines TRBV7-6 with TRBJ2-7; D not certain. CDR1 is SGHVS and CDR2 is FNYEAQ in the germline V gene. CDR3 length: 12 residues. V gave up 2 bases and J gave up 5 bases, with 7 bases separating them.

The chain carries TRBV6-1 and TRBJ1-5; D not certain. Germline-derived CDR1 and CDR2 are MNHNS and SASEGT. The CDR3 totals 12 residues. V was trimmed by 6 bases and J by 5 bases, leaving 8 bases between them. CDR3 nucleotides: TGTGCCAGCAGCGACGGCTATCAGCCCCAGCATTTT. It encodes CASSDGYQPQHF.

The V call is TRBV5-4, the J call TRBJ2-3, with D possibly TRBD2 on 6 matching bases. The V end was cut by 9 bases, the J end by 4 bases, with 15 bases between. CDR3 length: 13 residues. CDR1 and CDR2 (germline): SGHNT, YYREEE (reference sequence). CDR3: CATRGREPDTQYF. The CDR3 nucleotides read TGTGCCACACGAGGACGGGAGCCAGATACGCAGTATTTT.

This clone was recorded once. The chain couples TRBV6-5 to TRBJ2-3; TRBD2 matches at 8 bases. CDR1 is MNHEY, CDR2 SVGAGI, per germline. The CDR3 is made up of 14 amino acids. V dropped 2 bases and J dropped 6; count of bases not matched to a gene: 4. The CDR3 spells CASSYKAGVDTQYF. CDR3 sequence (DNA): TGTGCCAGCAGTTACAAAGCGGGAGTGGATACGCAGTATTTT.

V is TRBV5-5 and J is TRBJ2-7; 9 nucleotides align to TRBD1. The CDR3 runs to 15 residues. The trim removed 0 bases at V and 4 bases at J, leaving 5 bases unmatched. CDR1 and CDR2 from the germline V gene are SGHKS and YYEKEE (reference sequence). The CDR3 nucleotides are TGTGCCAGCAGCTTGGTATCCGGACAGGGGTACGAGCAGTACTTC. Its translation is CASSLVSGQGYEQYF.

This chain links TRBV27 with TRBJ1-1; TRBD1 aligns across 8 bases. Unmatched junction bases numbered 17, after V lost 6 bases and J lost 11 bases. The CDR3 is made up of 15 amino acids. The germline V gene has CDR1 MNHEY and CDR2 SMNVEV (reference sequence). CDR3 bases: TGTGCCAGCAGCTCCCTCCCCGGGACAGGATTAATCGCTTTCTTT. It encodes CASSSLPGTGLIAFF.